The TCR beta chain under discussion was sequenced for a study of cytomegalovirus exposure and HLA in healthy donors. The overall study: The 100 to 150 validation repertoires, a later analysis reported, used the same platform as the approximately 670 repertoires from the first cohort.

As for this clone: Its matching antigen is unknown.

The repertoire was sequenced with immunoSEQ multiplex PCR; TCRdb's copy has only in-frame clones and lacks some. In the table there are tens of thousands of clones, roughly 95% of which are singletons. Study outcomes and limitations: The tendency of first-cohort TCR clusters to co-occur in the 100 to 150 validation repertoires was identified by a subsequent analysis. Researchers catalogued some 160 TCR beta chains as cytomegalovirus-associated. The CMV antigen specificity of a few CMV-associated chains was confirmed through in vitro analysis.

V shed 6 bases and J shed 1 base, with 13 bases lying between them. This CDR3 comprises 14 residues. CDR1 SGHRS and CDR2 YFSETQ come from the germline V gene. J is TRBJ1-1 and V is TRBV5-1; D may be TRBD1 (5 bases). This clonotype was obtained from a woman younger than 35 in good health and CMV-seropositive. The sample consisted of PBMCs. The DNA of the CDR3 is TGCGCCAGCACCCAGGGAACGGCGAACACTGAAGCTTTCTTT. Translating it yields CASTQGTANTEAFF.